The 30 T cell receptor beta chains given below trace back to one sample, sequenced in a study of blood T cell repertoires in COVID-19. Using immunoSEQ multiplex PCR, the repertoire was profiled, and TCRdb retains in-frame clones only, with some absent. The table has roughly 420,000 clones, around nine tenths seen once. Specimen: PBMCs or T cells enriched from blood (not recorded which). These receptors were collected from a woman in her 30s with acute COVID-19.

The genes are TRBV3-1 (or the pseudogene TRBV3-2) and TRBJ2-6, with TRBD2 identical over 13 bases. Trimming removed 4 bases from V and 2 bases from J; junction bases left unmatched: 8. The CDR3 contains 19 residues. Germline V gene sequence: CDR1 LGHDT, CDR2 YNNKEL (reference sequence). CDR3 amino acids: CASSLGTSGVLAGANVLTF. As DNA, the CDR3 is TGTGCCAGCAGCCTCGGGACTAGCGGGGTCTTAGCTGGGGCCAACGTCCTGACTTTC.

This clone was seen only once. The DNA of the CDR3 is TGTGCCAGCAGCCTCGGGGGGGACACCGGGGAGCTGTTTTTT. This encodes CASSLGGDTGELFF. The V gene is TRBV3-1 (or the pseudogene TRBV3-2), the J gene TRBJ2-2; 8 bases align to TRBD2. The CDR3 is 14 amino acids. From germline, CDR1 is LGHDT and CDR2 YNNKEL (reference sequence). V was pared by 4 bases and J by 3 bases, with 1 base of the junction left unmatched.

The J gene is TRBJ2-2, the V gene TRBV9; 14 nucleotides match TRBD2. The junction had 9 bases not matched to a gene; V was cut back by 4 bases and J by 4 bases. The CDR3 is made up of 18 amino acids. Germline V CDR1 and CDR2: SGDLS, YYNGEE. The CDR3: CASSLSTSGGAGTGELFF. The CDR3 DNA reads as TGTGCCAGCAGCCTCTCGACTAGCGGGGGGGCCGGCACCGGGGAGCTGTTTTTT.

For this clone: A read error is possible here, since a much larger clone lies one base away. The CDR3 reads CASSLGQTYGYTF. CDR3 sequence (DNA): TGTGCCAGCAGTTTGGGACAGACCTATGGCTACACCTTC. The chain joins TRBV7-9 to TRBJ1-2; TRBD1 aligns across 7 bases. With 6 bases clipped from V and 4 bases from J, the junction kept 5 bases outside the gene matches. The germline CDR1 and CDR2 sequences are SEHNR and FQNEAQ (reference sequence). The CDR3 totals 13 residues. The full variable domain, its missing parts supplied by reference TRBV7-9 and TRBJ1-2, is DTGVSQNPRHKITKRGQNVTFRCDPISEHNRLYWYRQTLGQGPEFLTYFQNEAQLEKSRLLSDRFSAERPKGSFSTLEIQRTEQGDSAMYLCASSLGQTYGYTFGSGTRLTVV.

The chain links TRBV14 to TRBJ2-1, with D possibly being TRBD1 (6 bases). Germline-derived CDR1 and CDR2 are SGHDN and FVKESK. The length of the CDR3 is 13 residues. Trimming left V 1 base short and J 9 bases short, with 10 bases between. The CDR3 sequence is CASSQVSGAEQFF. CDR3 in DNA: TGTGCCAGCAGCCAAGTTTCAGGGGCTGAGCAGTTCTTC.

The gene calls are TRBV6-2 or TRBV6-3 and TRBJ1-4, with 8 bases that match TRBD1. CDR1 is MNHEY and CDR2 is SVGEGT in the germline V gene. The CDR3 covers 18 residues. Unmatched junction bases numbered 12, after V lost 6 bases and J lost 0 bases. The CDR3 here is CASSSPRQGHATNEKLFF. In DNA, the CDR3 is TGTGCCAGCAGCTCCCCTAGACAGGGGCATGCAACTAATGAAAAACTGTTTTTT.

The chain employs TRBV18 and TRBJ1-1; D perhaps matches TRBD1 (6 bases). With 1 base removed from V and 4 bases from J, the gap between germline ends came to 10 bases. CDR1 and CDR2 from the germline V gene are KGHSH and LQKENI. The CDR3 is 14 amino acids. The CDR3, as DNA: TGTGCCAGCTCACCACTGGGGGCGCCCACTGAAGCTTTCTTT. Encoded protein: CASSPLGAPTEAFF.

The chain recombines TRBV2 with TRBJ1-2; 11 nucleotides agree with TRBD1. The trim removed 8 bases at V and 5 bases at J, leaving 13 bases unmatched. There are 16 residues in the CDR3. Germline V gene sequence: CDR1 SNHLY, CDR2 FYNNEI. This CDR3 reads CASPPRTGGAEYGYTF. Written as DNA, the CDR3 is TGTGCCAGCCCACCCAGGACAGGGGGCGCGGAATATGGCTACACCTTC.

This chain connects TRBV6-6 to TRBJ1-4; the D gene is possibly TRBD1 (5 bases). This CDR3 has 14 residues. Germline V gene lookup returns CDR1 MNHNY and CDR2 SVGAGI (reference sequence). The ends were cut back, 2 bases at V and 4 bases at J, with 8 bases in the middle. The CDR3: CASSYDSYNEKLFF. CDR3 bases: TGTGCCAGCAGTTACGACAGTTATAATGAAAAACTGTTTTTT.

This chain joins TRBV3-1 (or the pseudogene TRBV3-2) and TRBJ2-7; TRBD2 matches 9 bases. Germline CDR1 and CDR2: LGHDT and YNNKEL (reference sequence). V gave up 1 base and J gave up 2 bases; unmatched junction bases: 3. The CDR3 contains 15 residues. The CDR3 DNA follows: TGTGCCAGCAGCCAAGGACTAGCGGTTCCCTACGAGCAGTACTTC. Protein sequence: CASSQGLAVPYEQYF.

This clone was seen only once. The chain combines TRBV12-5 with TRBJ1-2; D might be TRBD1 (6 bases). The CDR3 is made up of 13 amino acids. CDR1 is LGHNT, CDR2 FRNRAP, per germline. Trimming removed 6 bases at V and 6 bases at J, with 14 bases between. CDR3 amino acids: CASGTTGFDGYTF. Written as DNA, the CDR3 is TGTGCTAGTGGCACCACAGGGTTTGATGGCTACACCTTC.

The chain links TRBV29-1 to TRBJ2-7; TRBD1 agrees at 9 bases. Trimming at V came to 6 bases and at J to 2 bases, leaving 5 bases not matched to a gene. Germline V gives CDR1 SQVTM, CDR2 ANQGSEA. The CDR3 runs to 13 residues. The chain's CDR3 is CSVDRGSTYEQYF. The DNA for the CDR3 is TGCAGCGTAGACAGGGGGTCTACCTACGAGCAGTACTTC.

This chain joins TRBV30 and TRBJ1-4; no firm D call. From germline, CDR1 is GTSNPN and CDR2 SVGIG (reference sequence). Trimming removed 2 bases from V and 3 bases from J, with 13 bases in between. The CDR3 runs to 15 residues. The CDR3 sequence is CAWSNGMRANEKLFF. CDR3 DNA sequence: TGTGCCTGGAGTAATGGAATGCGGGCTAATGAAAAACTGTTTTTT.

The chain uses TRBV7-3 and TRBJ2-5, with a weak D call TRBD2 (5 bases). V lost 2 bases and J 2 bases, leaving 12 bases between the germline ends. The CDR3 is 15 residues long. The germline V gene encodes CDR1 SGHTA and CDR2 FQGTGA. CDR3 in amino acids: CASSLGLATQETQYF. CDR3 nucleotides: TGTGCCAGCAGCTTAGGGCTAGCCACTCAAGAGACCCAGTACTTC.

The genes are TRBV2 and TRBJ1-4, with D tentatively TRBD1 (6 bases). Trimming shortened V by 6 bases and J by 2 bases, and 13 bases separated the two germline ends. The CDR3 contains 15 residues. Germline lookup yields CDR1 SNHLY and CDR2 FYNNEI. The CDR3 sequence is CASRREGGTNEKLFF. The DNA for the CDR3 is TGTGCCAGCAGACGGGAGGGGGGCACTAATGAAAAACTGTTTTTT. The full variable domain, completed using reference TRBV2 and TRBJ1-4, is EPEVTQTPSHQVTQMGQEVILRCVPISNHLYFYWYRQILGQKVEFLVSFYNNEISEKSEIFDDQFSVERPDGSNFTLKIRSTKLEDSAMYFCASRREGGTNEKLFFGSGTQLSVL.

This chain connects TRBV7-2 to TRBJ1-5; 7 bases map to TRBD1. CDR1 is SGHTA, CDR2 FQGNSA, per germline. This CDR3 is built from 15 residues. V trimming: 4 bases; J trimming: 6 bases; junction bases outside the gene matches: 9. DNA for the CDR3: TGTGCCAGCAGCTCGGGAGGGGGCAAGAGTCAGCCCCAGCATTTT. This codes for CASSSGGGKSQPQHF.

V and J are TRBV2 and TRBJ2-1; D might be TRBD1 (6 bases). Trimming shortened V by 7 bases and J by 14 bases, and 15 bases separated the two germline ends. This CDR3 spans 11 amino acids. From germline, CDR1 is SNHLY and CDR2 FYNNEI. The DNA for the CDR3 is TGTGCCAGCATCGGAGCCCAGGGGAAGTTCTTC. It specifies CASIGAQGKFF.

The chain has TRBV19 and TRBJ2-7; D may be TRBD1 (5 bases). Germline V gives CDR1 LNHDA, CDR2 SQIVND (reference sequence). V lost 3 bases, J lost 2 bases, and 11 bases lay in between. The CDR3 has 14 amino acids. The DNA for the CDR3 is TGTGCCAGTAGTATTCGGCAGGGTCCCTACGAGCAGTACTTC. Translated, it gives CASSIRQGPYEQYF. The entire variable domain, with the rest obtained from reference TRBV19 and TRBJ2-7, is as follows: DGGITQSPKYLFRKEGQNVTLSCEQNLNHDAMYWYRQDPGQGLRLIYYSQIVNDFQKGDIAEGYSVSREKKESFPLTVTSAQKNPTAFYLCASSIRQGPYEQYFGPGTRLTVT.

The chain recombines TRBV19 with TRBJ2-1; perhaps TRBD1 as D (7 bases). This CDR3 comprises 16 residues. Trimming took 3 bases from V and 0 from J, leaving 12 bases between them. Germline assignment: CDR1 LNHDA and CDR2 SQIVND (reference sequence). This chain's CDR3 is CASSMSGGPSYNEQFF. CDR3 sequence (DNA): TGTGCCAGTAGTATGTCAGGGGGGCCCTCCTACAATGAGCAGTTCTTC.

The chain employs TRBV9 and TRBJ2-3, with D perhaps matching TRBD2 (5 bases). This CDR3 contains 15 residues. Germline CDR1 is SGDLS and CDR2 is YYNGEE. Trimming cost V 0 bases and J 3 bases, with 11 bases left between them. The CDR3 DNA is TGTGCCAGCAGCGTAGTAGAGGGCCGAACAGATACGCAGTATTTT. This codes for CASSVVEGRTDTQYF.

V gene TRBV10-2 combines with J gene TRBJ1-2; 10 bases are shared with TRBD1. The length of the CDR3 is 18 residues. V shed 0 bases and J 6 bases; nucleotides not matched to a gene: 13. Germline CDR1 reads WSHSY; CDR2 reads SAAADI. CDR3 DNA: TGCGCCAGCAGTGAGTCCGCATCCGGGACAGGGGAACGGAATGGCTACACCTTC. Translation gives CASSESASGTGERNGYTF.

In regard to this clone: The same CDR3 is also encoded by other DNA sequences in this sample. J is TRBJ1-5 and V is TRBV3-1 (or the pseudogene TRBV3-2); 7 positions agree with TRBD1. Unmatched junction bases numbered 3, after V lost 1 base and J lost 6 bases. CDR1 is LGHDT and CDR2 is YNNKEL in the germline V gene (reference sequence). This CDR3 contains 14 residues. Written as DNA, the CDR3 is TGTGCCAGCAGCCAAGGGACAGGTGGTCAGCCCCAGCATTTT. Its protein is CASSQGTGGQPQHF.

This sequence joins TRBV6-5 and TRBJ2-7; tentative D call: TRBD1 (5 bases). CDR3 length equals 11 residues. Germline lookup yields CDR1 MNHEY and CDR2 SVGAGI. The V gene lost 7 bases and the J gene lost 9 bases, with 13 bases spanning the gap. The CDR3 protein is CASNEGAWQYF. Here the CDR3 DNA reads TGTGCCAGCAACGAAGGGGCCTGGCAGTACTTC.

This clone came up a few times. The gene calls are TRBV5-1 and TRBJ2-7; 10 nucleotides line up with TRBD1. The CDR3 is made up of 14 amino acids. J gave up 8 bases and V 1 base, and 6 bases lay outside the gene matches. Per germline, CDR1 SGHRS and CDR2 YFSETQ. CDR3 amino acids: CASSLWDRGDKQYF. CDR3 in DNA: TGCGCCAGCAGCTTGTGGGACAGGGGCGATAAGCAGTACTTC.

The J gene is TRBJ1-1, the V gene TRBV20-1; no clear D gene. Trimming removed 2 bases from V and 7 bases from J, with 5 bases in between. CDR1 is DFQATT, CDR2 SNEGSKA, per germline (reference sequence). This CDR3 has 10 amino acids. CDR3 residues: CSARPYEAFF. In nucleotides, the CDR3 is TGCAGTGCTAGACCTTATGAAGCTTTCTTT.

The CDR3 loop is CASSELTTPYEQYF. The CDR3 region has the DNA TGTGCCAGCAGTGAATTGACGACACCCTACGAGCAGTACTTC. V and J are TRBV25-1 and TRBJ2-7; the D is unclear. V shed 1 base and J shed 2 bases, with 9 bases lying between them. CDR3 length equals 14 residues. In germline, CDR1 is MGHDK, CDR2 SYGVNS.

The chain is built from TRBV29-1 and TRBJ1-2; D not certain. The CDR3 is 8 amino acids. Per the germline V gene, CDR1 is SQVTM and CDR2 is ANQGSEA. V was pared by 8 bases and J by 6 bases, with 4 bases between. The CDR3 nucleotides read TGCAGCATAGATGGCTACACCTTC. Its translation: CSIDGYTF.

This chain uses TRBV20-1 with TRBJ2-6; 8 positions agree with TRBD1. Germline CDR1 DFQATT, CDR2 SNEGSKA (reference sequence). V was clipped by 3 bases and J by 2 bases; unmatched bases: 6. The CDR3 consists of 16 residues. This CDR3 is CSASPGGAAGANVLTF. Here the CDR3 DNA reads TGCAGTGCTAGTCCAGGGGGCGCGGCTGGGGCCAACGTCCTGACTTTC.

The rearrangement joins TRBV5-5 to TRBJ2-5; 14 bases are shared with TRBD2. The germline CDR1 and CDR2 sequences are SGHKS and YYEKEE (reference sequence). V lost 4 bases, J lost 5 bases, and 7 bases stayed unmatched. The CDR3 totals 16 residues. CDR3: CASSRGTSGGMETQYF. CDR3 in DNA: TGTGCCAGCAGCAGAGGGACTAGCGGGGGAATGGAGACCCAGTACTTC.

The chain has TRBV7-9 and TRBJ2-7; 10 nucleotides align to TRBD1. CDR1 and CDR2 (germline): SEHNR, FQNEAQ (reference sequence). This CDR3 has 16 residues. V lost 5 bases to trimming and J lost 1 base; unmatched junction nucleotides: 8. CDR3: CASSTPTGGNSYEQYF. CDR3 bases: TGTGCCAGCAGCACACCGACAGGGGGCAATTCCTACGAGCAGTACTTC.